These 10 T cell receptor beta chains came from one sample sequenced in a study of blood T cell repertoires in COVID-19. The repertoire was sequenced with immunoSEQ multiplex PCR; TCRdb's copy has only in-frame clones and lacks some. The table records some 130,000 clones, 85% to 90% of them present only once. Specimen: peripheral blood. Every receptor here comes from a man between 60 and 70 years old with active or convalescent COVID-19.

This clone was recorded only once. The chain has TRBV4-1 and TRBJ1-6, with D perhaps TRBD1 (6 bases). CDR1 is MGHRA, CDR2 YSYEKL, per germline. The CDR3 is made up of 12 amino acids. V dropped 3 bases and J dropped 13 bases, with 10 bases sitting between them. The CDR3 sequence is CASSHTGMPLHF. The DNA of the CDR3 is TGCGCCAGCAGCCATACAGGGATGCCCCTCCACTTT.

The rearrangement links TRBV10-3 to TRBJ1-5, with a weak D call TRBD1 (5 bases). The germline V gene encodes CDR1 ENHRY and CDR2 SYGVKD. The ends were cut back, 2 bases at V and 1 base at J, with 6 bases in the middle. The CDR3 loop spans 14 amino acids. CDR3 nucleotide sequence: TGTGCCATCAGTGAGGCAGGGAGCAATCAGCCCCAGCATTTT. Translated: CAISEAGSNQPQHF.

The V gene is TRBV9, the J gene TRBJ2-7, with a weak D call TRBD1 (6 bases). This CDR3 is 14 amino acids long. V was clipped by 3 bases and J by 7 bases, with 17 bases between them. Per germline, CDR1 SGDLS and CDR2 YYNGEE. CDR3 sequence reads: CASSGVLQGGEQYF. The CDR3 DNA reads as TGTGCCAGCAGCGGTGTCCTACAGGGTGGGGAGCAGTACTTC.

This chain connects TRBV29-1 to TRBJ1-6, with TRBD1 matching 11 bases. The CDR3 covers 13 residues. V gave up 6 bases and J gave up 9 bases; unmatched junction bases: 4. From germline, CDR1 is SQVTM and CDR2 ANQGSEA. The CDR3 spells CSVGQGAGSPLHF. CDR3 nucleotide sequence: TGCAGCGTCGGACAGGGGGCAGGTTCACCCCTCCACTTT.

The rearrangement links TRBV24-1 to TRBJ2-3; no clear D. Germline V CDR1 and CDR2: KGHDR, SFDVKD. The CDR3 is 14 amino acids. Trimming took off 3 bases at V and 1 base at J, with 7 bases between the two ends. The DNA for the CDR3 is TGTGCCACCAGTGATGCCCAGGGCACAGATACGCAGTATTTT. This encodes CATSDAQGTDTQYF.

This clone was counted once. V usage is TRBV7-2 and J usage is TRBJ2-3, with 8 bases aligning to TRBD2. The germline CDR1 and CDR2 sequences are SGHTA and FQGNSA. The CDR3 consists of 14 residues. With V trimmed by 8 bases and J by 0 bases, 4 bases remained unmatched. This CDR3 is CASREGSSTDTQYF. As DNA, the CDR3 is TGTGCCAGCCGGGAGGGGAGTAGCACAGATACGCAGTATTTT.

The rearrangement links TRBV27 to TRBJ2-7; D is unresolved. The CDR3 is made up of 14 amino acids. Germline CDR1 is MNHEY and CDR2 is SMNVEV (reference sequence). Trimming left V 0 bases short and J 0 bases short, with 6 bases between. The chain's CDR3 is CASSLSRSSYEQYF. The DNA of the CDR3 is TGTGCCAGCAGTTTATCCCGGAGCTCCTACGAGCAGTACTTC.

The genes are TRBV7-3 and TRBJ2-3; the D gene is possibly TRBD1 (5 bases). V was pared by 0 bases and J by 3 bases, with 10 bases between. The CDR3 length is 15 residues. CDR1 and CDR2 (germline): SGHTA, FQGTGA. CDR3 DNA: TGTGCCAGCAGCTTAACGTTTACAGGAACAGATACGCAGTATTTT. Amino acid sequence: CASSLTFTGTDTQYF.

The CDR3 DNA follows: TGTGCCAGCTCACCCGCATCCGGCAGGATCGATTCACCCCTCCACTTT. This translates into CASSPASGRIDSPLHF. The chain employs TRBV18 and TRBJ1-6; D not certain. Germline V gene data show CDR1 as KGHSH and CDR2 as LQKENI. CDR3 length equals 16 residues. V lost 3 bases and J lost 8, with 17 bases in between.

This chain joins TRBV3-1 (or the pseudogene TRBV3-2) and TRBJ2-3; no clear D gene. The germline CDR1 and CDR2 sequences are LGHDT and YNNKEL (reference sequence). The CDR3 is 14 amino acids. V shed 0 bases and J shed 2 bases, with 6 bases lying between them. In nucleotides, the CDR3 is TGTGCCAGCAGCCAAGATGCCTACACAGATACGCAGTATTTT. Amino acids: CASSQDAYTDTQYF.